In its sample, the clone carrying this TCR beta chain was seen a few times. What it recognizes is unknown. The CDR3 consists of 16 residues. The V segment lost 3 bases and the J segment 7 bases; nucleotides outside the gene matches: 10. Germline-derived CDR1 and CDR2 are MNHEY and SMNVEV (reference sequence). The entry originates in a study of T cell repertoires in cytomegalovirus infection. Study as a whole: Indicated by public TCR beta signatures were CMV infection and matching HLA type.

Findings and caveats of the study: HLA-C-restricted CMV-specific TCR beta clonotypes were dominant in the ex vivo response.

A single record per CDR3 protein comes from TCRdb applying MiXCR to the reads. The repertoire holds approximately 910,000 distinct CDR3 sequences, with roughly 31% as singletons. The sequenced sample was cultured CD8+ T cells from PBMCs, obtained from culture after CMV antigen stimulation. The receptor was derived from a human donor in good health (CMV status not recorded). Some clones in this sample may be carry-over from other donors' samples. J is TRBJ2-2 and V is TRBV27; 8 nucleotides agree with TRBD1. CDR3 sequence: CASSLRGQDRIGELFF. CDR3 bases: TGTGCCAGCAGTTTGAGGGGACAGGATAGGATCGGGGAGCTGTTTTTT.